The 32 T cell receptor beta chains below were found in one sample sequenced in a study of T cells after yellow fever vaccination. MiXCR, applied by TCRdb to the 5' RACE reads, yields one record per CDR3 protein. The sample yields fewer than 350,000 distinct CDR3 sequences, roughly 4.3% seen once. This sample comprised PBMCs, obtained 15 days after the yellow fever booster vaccination. Receptors originate from a man aged 18 to 30 who received the YFV17D yellow fever vaccine.

This clonotype has a count of ten or more. The rearrangement uses TRBV29-1 and TRBJ2-1; possible D gene TRBD2, 6 bases. Germline lookup yields CDR1 SQVTM and CDR2 ANQGSEA. The V end lost 2 bases, the J end lost 8 bases, and 10 bases lay between the germline ends. The CDR3 runs to 12 residues. CDR3 DNA: TGCAGCGTTGAACGGGGGTTGGATGAGCAGTTCTTC. It is translated as CSVERGLDEQFF.

This clonotype showed up many times. The genes are TRBV5-1 and TRBJ1-5; D call uncertain. The CDR3 extends over 15 amino acids. CDR1 and CDR2 from the germline V gene are SGHRS and YFSETQ. V dropped 0 bases and J dropped 6 bases, with 13 bases sitting between them. CDR3 region: CASSLAPAMGQPQHF. In DNA, the CDR3 is TGCGCCAGCAGCTTGGCCCCAGCAATGGGTCAGCCCCAGCATTTT.

This clonotype was picked up a small number of times. The chain couples TRBV5-5 to TRBJ1-4, with TRBD1 as a possible D gene (5 bases). Per germline, CDR1 SGHKS and CDR2 YYEKEE (reference sequence). The CDR3 contains 15 residues. V dropped 3 bases and J dropped 8 bases, with 17 bases sitting between them. This CDR3 is CASSSRATSGEKLFF. The CDR3 DNA reads as TGTGCCAGCAGCTCCAGGGCTACTTCTGGGGAAAAACTGTTTTTT.

This clonotype was observed many times. This chain uses TRBV5-1 with TRBJ1-4, with 10 nucleotides matching TRBD1. CDR3 length: 13 residues. CDR1 is SGHRS and CDR2 is YFSETQ in the germline V gene. Trimming cost V 4 bases and J 11 bases; bases outside gene matches: 5. The CDR3 region has the DNA TGCGCCAGCAGCCCGGGACAGGGGATGAAACTGTTTTTT. It yields the protein CASSPGQGMKLFF.

V and J are TRBV12-3 or TRBV12-4 and TRBJ1-1, with D possibly being TRBD1 (5 bases). This CDR3 region has 17 residues. Deletions cut 7 bases from V and 0 bases from J, with 21 bases between. The CDR3 DNA sequence: TGTGCCAGCACCCCCGAAGGGGTTGGTACTTTGAACACTGAAGCTTTCTTT. Translated, it gives CASTPEGVGTLNTEAFF.

In its sample, this clonotype was seen many times. The V and J genes are TRBV20-1 and TRBJ1-1; the D gene is possibly TRBD1 (5 bases). This CDR3 comprises 13 residues. Germline V gene lookup returns CDR1 DFQATT and CDR2 SNEGSKA (reference sequence). V lost 7 bases and J lost 3, with 15 bases in between. CDR3 sequence (DNA): TGCAGTGTCCGGACAAAAGGATACACTGAAGCTTTCTTT. Translated: CSVRTKGYTEAFF.

Many counts were recorded for this clonotype. This chain links TRBV20-1 with TRBJ2-1; unclear D gene. There are 12 residues in the CDR3. Trimming stripped 6 bases from V and 6 bases from J, with 12 bases between. Germline CDR1 is DFQATT and CDR2 is SNEGSKA (reference sequence). CDR3 region: CSAPAATNEQFF. The CDR3 coding sequence is TGCAGTGCACCCGCGGCCACCAATGAGCAGTTCTTC.

Ten or more counts support this clonotype. Since the CDR3 does not end with the conserved phenylalanine or tryptophan, this likely comes from a read error. It is unclear where the CDR3 begins or ends on the DNA, so no DNA is shown, and the CDR3 is as TCRdb lists it. V usage is TRBV15 and J usage is TRBJ2-3; the D call in the table, TRBD2, was not verified against the DNA. In germline, CDR1 is LNHNV, CDR2 YYDKDF (reference sequence). The CDR3 contains 13 residues when both ends are counted. This CDR3 reads CATSRDLSGGSGL.

V gene TRBV19 combines with J gene TRBJ2-1; TRBD1 agrees at 7 bases. The CDR3 runs to 18 residues. Per germline, CDR1 LNHDA and CDR2 SQIVND (reference sequence). Trimming removed 0 bases from V and 4 bases from J; junction bases left unmatched: 12. The CDR3 sequence is CASSIDLFGTGAYNEQFF. The CDR3 DNA reads as TGTGCCAGTAGTATAGATTTATTTGGCACAGGGGCGTACAATGAGCAGTTCTTC.

This clonotype was observed a few times. The chain has TRBV20-1 and TRBJ2-3; D might be TRBD1 or TRBD2, each matching 5 bases. CDR3 length: 15 residues. Trimming stripped 5 bases from V and 1 base from J, with 16 bases between. Germline V gene data show CDR1 as DFQATT and CDR2 as SNEGSKA (reference sequence). The CDR3 coding sequence is TGCAGTGCTTTGGGACGGGAATCACGCACAGATACGCAGTATTTT. Amino acids: CSALGRESRTDTQYF.

V gene TRBV6-6 combines with J gene TRBJ2-7; tentative D call: TRBD1 (5 bases). The CDR3 has 14 residues. V was shortened by 0 bases and J by 3 bases, with 9 bases between the two germline ends. Germline assignment: CDR1 MNHNY and CDR2 SVGAGI (reference sequence). The CDR3 protein is CASSYSLDSYEQYF. CDR3 coding DNA: TGTGCCAGCAGTTACTCACTTGACAGCTACGAGCAGTACTTC.

This clonotype was picked up a small number of times. The chain links TRBV24-1 to TRBJ2-5; 7 positions match TRBD1. Unmatched junction bases numbered 5, after V lost 7 bases and J lost 1 base. Per germline, CDR1 KGHDR and CDR2 SFDVKD. The CDR3 consists of 14 residues. The CDR3 region is CATRDRDSQETQYF. CDR3 DNA: TGTGCCACCAGGGACCGGGACAGCCAAGAGACCCAGTACTTC.

The genes are TRBV7-2 and TRBJ1-1; possible D gene TRBD1, 5 bases. The V gene lost 6 bases and the J gene lost 4 bases, with 15 bases spanning the gap. The germline gives CDR1 SGHTA, CDR2 FQGNSA. This CDR3 is built from 14 residues. The chain's CDR3 is CASRSRDGGTEAFF. CDR3 DNA: TGTGCCAGCAGGTCAAGGGACGGGGGCACTGAAGCTTTCTTT.

This clonotype turned up a few times. The J gene is TRBJ1-4, the V gene TRBV12-3 or TRBV12-4; 9 nucleotides match TRBD1. This CDR3 has 14 amino acids. V lost 8 bases to trimming and J lost 4 bases; unmatched junction nucleotides: 5. CDR3 loop: CASVRTGDNEKLFF. In nucleotides, the CDR3 is TGTGCCAGCGTACGGACAGGGGATAATGAAAAACTGTTTTTT.

This clonotype showed up many times. The rearrangement links TRBV7-6 to TRBJ1-5; D remains ambiguous. V was trimmed by 1 base and J by 1 base, leaving 17 bases between them. Germline assignment: CDR1 SGHVS and CDR2 FNYEAQ. This CDR3 has 18 residues. The CDR3 DNA reads as TGTGCCAGCAGCTTAGGAGGAGGCAGCCGTTTGAGCAATCAGCCCCAGCATTTT. Translation: CASSLGGGSRLSNQPQHF.

This chain uses TRBV21-1 with TRBJ2-7; the table's D call, TRBD1, has no DNA check behind it. TRBV21-1 is labeled a pseudogene. The CDR3 totals 14 residues. The CDR3 sequence: CASSARAAEYEQYV. CDR3 coding DNA: TGTGCCAGCAGCGCCCGGGCCGCCGAATACGAGCAGTACGTC.

V and J are TRBV6-2 or TRBV6-3 and TRBJ1-2; 9 nucleotides align to TRBD1. This CDR3 is 14 amino acids long. Trimming took 5 bases from V and 4 from J; bases not matched to a gene: 5. Germline V gene data show CDR1 as MNHEY and CDR2 as SVGEGT. CDR3 in amino acids: CASSRTGGAYGYTF. CDR3 nucleotides: TGTGCCAGCAGTAGAACAGGGGGCGCCTATGGCTACACCTTC.

This clonotype was seen ten or more times. The CDR3 is CASSLIGDYGYTF. The CDR3 DNA sequence: TGCGCCAGCAGCTTAATCGGGGACTATGGCTACACCTTC. This chain joins TRBV5-1 and TRBJ1-2, with unresolved D. CDR3 length: 13 residues. V lost 2 bases, J lost 3 bases, and 8 bases lay in between. Germline-derived CDR1 and CDR2 are SGHRS and YFSETQ.

Ten or more counts support this clonotype. V and J are TRBV5-1 and TRBJ2-5, with a weak D call TRBD1 (6 bases). This CDR3 is 14 amino acids long. Per the germline V gene, CDR1 is SGHRS and CDR2 is YFSETQ. Trimming left V 2 bases short and J 2 bases short, with 10 bases between. Here the CDR3 reads CASSFTGPQETQYF. CDR3 DNA: TGCGCCAGCAGCTTCACAGGGCCTCAAGAGACCCAGTACTTC.

This clonotype appeared many times. J is TRBJ1-4 and V is TRBV7-9; D is perhaps TRBD1 (5 bases). Trimming took off 0 bases at V and 0 bases at J, with 8 bases between the two ends. Germline CDR1 is SEHNR and CDR2 is FQNEAQ (reference sequence). The CDR3 loop spans 16 amino acids. CDR3 DNA: TGTGCCAGCAGCTTAGCGCTGGGGGCAACTAATGAAAAACTGTTTTTT. This sequence encodes CASSLALGATNEKLFF.

The rearrangement joins TRBV19 to TRBJ1-5; 8 bases fit TRBD1. CDR3 length equals 15 residues. The V gene's germline CDR1 is LNHDA and CDR2 SQIVND (reference sequence). Trimming at V came to 5 bases and at J to 5 bases, leaving 8 bases not matched to a gene. The CDR3 nucleotides are TGTGCCAGTAGTGACGGACAGGGAGGTTATCAGCCCCAGCATTTT. Residues: CASSDGQGGYQPQHF.

This clonotype showed up just a few times. The rearrangement joins TRBV5-1 to TRBJ1-2; no definite D call. CDR1 is SGHRS and CDR2 is YFSETQ in the germline V gene. V shed 0 bases and J shed 3 bases, with 9 bases lying between them. There are 14 residues in the CDR3. DNA for the CDR3: TGCGCCAGCAGCTTGGAGGGTGCGGACTATGGCTACACCTTC. It yields the protein CASSLEGADYGYTF.

This clonotype was seen repeatedly, ten times or more. This sequence joins TRBV25-1 and TRBJ1-1, with no clear D. The CDR3 is 13 residues long. Germline loops: CDR1 MGHDK, CDR2 SYGVNS. Between the trimmed V and J ends, which lost 3 bases and 8 bases, there was a span of 13 bases. The chain's CDR3 is CASSDGFILEAFF. The DNA of the CDR3 is TGTGCCAGCAGTGACGGGTTCATTCTCGAAGCTTTCTTT.

V and J are TRBV6-6 and TRBJ2-7; D might be TRBD1 or TRBD2, each matching 7 bases. Looked up from germline, CDR1 is MNHNY and CDR2 is SVGAGI (reference sequence). Deletions cut 5 bases from V and 9 bases from J, with 32 bases between. CDR3 length: 18 residues. The CDR3 DNA reads TGTGCCAGCAGTGGCCAGGGGGGAGAGCGGGGTCCCGGGAAGAGGCAGTACGTC. Residues: CASSGQGGERGPGKRQYV.

The rearrangement uses TRBV18 and TRBJ2-7, with 11 bases fitting TRBD1. The CDR3 has 14 residues. V shed 1 base and J 5 bases; nucleotides not matched to a gene: 1. Germline V CDR1 and CDR2: KGHSH, LQKENI. CDR3: CASSPRDRGNEQYV. In DNA, the CDR3 is TGTGCCAGCTCACCACGGGACAGGGGGAACGAGCAGTACGTC.

At least ten counts were recorded for this clonotype. The V call is TRBV5-1, the J call TRBJ2-1; 10 bases are a match to TRBD2. Unmatched junction bases numbered 9, after V lost 3 bases and J lost 9 bases. CDR3 length equals 15 residues. Germline-derived CDR1 and CDR2 are SGHRS and YFSETQ. CDR3 region: CASSYLQRGGLEQFF. The CDR3 nucleotides are TGCGCCAGCAGCTACCTACAGCGGGGGGGACTTGAGCAGTTCTTC.

J is TRBJ1-4 and V is TRBV20-1, with 7 bases fitting TRBD1. The ends lost 3 bases at V and 8 bases at J; junction bases unmatched: 6. The germline CDR1 and CDR2 sequences are DFQATT and SNEGSKA (reference sequence). This CDR3 is built from 13 residues. CDR3 DNA sequence: TGCAGTGCTAGTGACCCAGGGGGGGAAAAACTGTTTTTT. It codes for CSASDPGGEKLFF.

This clonotype was observed a handful of times. The DNA of the CDR3 is TGCGCCAGCAGCTTAGGGGAAGTCACAGATACGCAGTATTTT. It codes for CASSLGEVTDTQYF. The chain links TRBV5-1 to TRBJ2-3, with D maybe TRBD1 (5 bases). V dropped 2 bases and J dropped 2 bases, with 9 bases sitting between them. Germline CDR1 SGHRS, CDR2 YFSETQ. The CDR3 length is 14 residues.

V gene TRBV7-6 combines with J gene TRBJ2-1; D might be TRBD1 or TRBD2, each matching 6 bases. Germline CDR1 SGHVS, CDR2 FNYEAQ. The CDR3 totals 16 residues. V lost 0 bases to trimming and J lost 2 bases, with 11 bases between them. CDR3 sequence: CASSLARGRAYNEQFF. The CDR3 DNA is TGTGCCAGCAGCTTAGCCCGGGGGCGCGCCTACAATGAGCAGTTCTTC.

This clonotype occurred many times. The chain employs TRBV5-1 and TRBJ1-1; D remains ambiguous. The CDR3 length is 13 residues. From germline, CDR1 is SGHRS and CDR2 YFSETQ. With 5 bases removed from V and 7 bases from J, the gap between germline ends came to 15 bases. CDR3 residues: CASSPWSPSEAFF. CDR3 nucleotide sequence: TGCGCCAGCAGTCCATGGAGCCCCAGTGAAGCTTTCTTT.

J is TRBJ2-5 and V is TRBV28; perhaps TRBD2 as D (7 bases). In germline, CDR1 is MDHEN, CDR2 SYDVKM. Trimming removed 7 bases from V and 0 bases from J, with 18 bases in between. The CDR3 runs to 16 residues. Here the CDR3 DNA reads TGTGCCAGCACCTTTCACAAGGGGGGGGACCAAGAGACCCAGTACTTC. It encodes CASTFHKGGDQETQYF.

The J gene is TRBJ1-2, the V gene TRBV5-6; D gene ambiguous. CDR3 length equals 14 residues. Trimming pared 6 bases from V and 5 bases from J, leaving 17 bases between. CDR1 SGHDT and CDR2 YYEEEE come from the germline V gene. As DNA, the CDR3 is TGTGCCAGCAAGACACGGGTGGAGGGATATGGCTACACCTTC. This encodes CASKTRVEGYGYTF.